Below, 10 T cell receptor beta chains from the same sample are listed, as sequenced in a study of breast tumors, draining lymph nodes, adjacent tissues. Axillary draining lymph nodes of breast cancer patients supplied the node samples. Each CDR3 protein gets one entry after TCRdb re-called the multiplex PCR reads with MiXCR. The sample has over 200,000 distinct CDR3 sequences, around 34% seen once. Specimen: axillary lymph node tissue. The receptor source for this set is a female donor with breast cancer. Some clones in this sample may be carry-over from other donors' samples.

The chain couples TRBV20-1 to TRBJ1-1; no definite D call. Germline assignment: CDR1 DFQATT and CDR2 SNEGSKA (reference sequence). V dropped 0 bases and J dropped 1 base, with 6 bases sitting between them. There are 13 residues in the CDR3. The CDR3: CSARDTGNTEAFF. In DNA, the CDR3 is TGCAGTGCTAGAGACACCGGGAACACTGAAGCTTTCTTT.

V is TRBV11-1 and J is TRBJ2-1, with 7 bases that match TRBD1. The length of the CDR3 is 16 residues. The V segment lost 0 bases and the J segment 9 bases; nucleotides outside the gene matches: 11. CDR1 SGHAT and CDR2 FQDESV come from the germline V gene (reference sequence). The CDR3 region has the DNA TGTGCCAGCAGCTTAGCTGGGACAGCCTCCCGGGGTGAGCAGTTCTTC. Residues: CASSLAGTASRGEQFF.

This clonotype was found many times. The chain has TRBV11-2 and TRBJ2-2; 7 nucleotides match TRBD1. This CDR3 spans 13 amino acids. V shed 8 bases, J shed 7 bases, and the junction held 7 bases outside the gene matches. Germline V gene data show CDR1 as SGHAT and CDR2 as FQNNGV. The CDR3 sequence: CASYLPGGGELFF. The CDR3 DNA reads as TGTGCCAGCTACCTGCCAGGGGGCGGGGAGCTGTTTTTT. The full variable domain, with the rest looked up from reference TRBV11-2 and TRBJ2-2, is EAGVAQSPRYKIIEKRQSVAFWCNPISGHATLYWYQQILGQGPKLLIQFQNNGVVDDSQLPKDRFSAERLKGVDSTLKIQPAKLEDSAVYLCASYLPGGGELFFGEGSRLTVL.

This clonotype was seen just once. This sequence joins TRBV19 and TRBJ2-2, with 15 bases identical to TRBD2. Trimming took 9 bases from V and 4 from J; bases not matched to a gene: 15. Germline lookup yields CDR1 LNHDA and CDR2 SQIVND (reference sequence). The CDR3 is made up of 19 amino acids. The CDR3 region is CASSDWTSGRATGTGELFF. DNA of the CDR3: TGTGCCAGCAGCGACTGGACTAGCGGGAGGGCCACGGGCACCGGGGAGCTGTTTTTT.

This clonotype was observed once. It may be a read error: a sequence one base away is much more abundant. This chain joins TRBV5-5 and TRBJ1-4; 9 bases match TRBD1. CDR3 length equals 18 residues. V was pared by 0 bases and J by 3 bases, with 9 bases of the junction left unmatched. CDR1 and CDR2 from the germline V gene are SGHKS and YYEKEE (reference sequence). Here the CDR3 reads CASSLAIQGAVSNEKLFF. The CDR3 DNA sequence: TGTGCCAGCAGCTTGGCCATACAGGGGGCAGTATCTAATGAAAAACTGTTTTTT.

The gene calls are TRBV4-1 and TRBJ2-5; 7 bases line up with TRBD1. Germline CDR1 and CDR2: MGHRA and YSYEKL. Unmatched junction bases numbered 5, after V lost 3 bases and J lost 7 bases. This CDR3 has 13 residues. CDR3 DNA sequence: TGCGCCAGCAGCCAGAGGCGGACAGGGACCCAGTACTTC. It codes for CASSQRRTGTQYF.

This rearrangement joins TRBV7-2 to TRBJ2-1; TRBD1 or TRBD2 may be the D gene (5 bases each). The V end lost 5 bases, the J end lost 12 bases, and 17 bases lay between the germline ends. The CDR3 covers 13 residues. Germline V gene data show CDR1 as SGHTA and CDR2 as FQGNSA. The CDR3 protein is CASSLGTMAGQFF. CDR3 DNA: TGTGCCAGCAGCCTAGGGACCATGGCGGGGCAGTTCTTC.

This chain connects TRBV7-2 to TRBJ1-5, with a weak D call TRBD1 (5 bases). There are 13 residues in the CDR3. Germline values: CDR1 SGHTA, CDR2 FQGNSA. V was pared by 3 bases and J by 11 bases, with 14 bases between. The CDR3 region has the DNA TGTGCCAGCAGCTTGGGACCGGCGGGGACCCAGCATTTT. This codes for CASSLGPAGTQHF.

This clonotype was detected ten times or more. This rearrangement joins TRBV12-3 or TRBV12-4 to TRBJ1-4; 9 bases agree with TRBD1. The CDR3 contains 14 residues. Trimming took 6 bases from V and 8 from J; bases not matched to a gene: 7. The CDR3, as DNA: TGTGCCAGCAGAACGACAGGGGGGCGGGAAAAACTGTTTTTT. It encodes CASRTTGGREKLFF.

This clonotype showed up many times. This chain joins TRBV5-1 and TRBJ2-6, with D possibly being TRBD1 (6 bases). The V gene lost 3 bases and the J gene lost 2 bases, with 12 bases spanning the gap. Germline V gene sequence: CDR1 SGHRS, CDR2 YFSETQ. This CDR3 has 16 residues. The CDR3 DNA follows: TGCGCCAGCAGCTACCAGACAGGCACTGGGGCCAACGTCCTGACTTTC. The encoded protein is CASSYQTGTGANVLTF.